This T cell receptor (beta chain) appears in the sequencing data of a study of blood T cell dynamics during melanoma immunotherapy (dated by TCRdb to the early 2020s). For context, the study as a whole: All patients had metastatic melanoma and were given first-line pembrolizumab or nivolumab plus ipilimumab as standard of care in the United Kingdom. The training cohort consisted of consecutive patients, while an additional independent group of patients from the same centre was pooled to form an external validation set. To identify early correlates of response, the study profiled peripheral T cell receptor repertoires in patients with metastatic melanoma before and after one cycle of checkpoint inhibitor therapy. Results the study describes overall, beyond this receptor: The study could not determine whether the T cell clones driving repertoire changes were melanoma-specific or reflected general immune activation. Patients who later achieved disease control showed a bifurcated PBMC repertoire reorganization at W3, with increased clonality or increased diversity, unlike progressors. The relatively small sample size was acknowledged as a potential limitation on generalization of the results.

The intended sense of this specimen's time point label: week 3, after first cycle of checkpoint inhibitor. Blood was sampled before treatment (T0) and at week 3 (W3), after the first cycle of checkpoint blockade. Except for a couple of patients with rapid clinical progression, response was assessed 12 weeks after the first infusion by RECIST 1.1; disease control meant complete response, partial response or stable disease. Any patient who had received prior systemic cancer treatment, was on concomitant immunosuppressant therapy or had synchronous other active malignancies was excluded. To track both circulating cells and T cell turnover, TCR beta was sequenced from bulk PBMC as well as from plasma cell-free DNA. PBMC were isolated from blood with Lymphoprep and SepMate tubes, followed by red cell lysis. QIAamp DNA Blood Mini kits were used to extract DNA from PBMC and sorted T cell subsets. The CDR3 holds 14 amino acids from the cysteine to the phenylalanine. This entry keeps only the CDR3 DNA: 42 bases, framed from base 1. V ends up 4 bases short and J 4 bases short, with an unmatched junction base count of 5. For CDR1 and CDR2, the germline V gene lists SGHAT and FQNNGV.

For every bulk PBMC sample, a fixed 350 ng of DNA was loaded. TCR beta CDR3 sequences were amplified from genomic DNA with the immunoSEQ TCRb Assay kit following manufacturer instructions. The KAPA Library Quantification Kit for Illumina platforms was used to quantify pooled libraries by qPCR. Pooled libraries were clustered at 0.6-1.1 pM and sequenced on an Illumina NextSeq 500. The study's processing was this. Analysis of the TCR data relied on immunoSEQ ANALYZER and the R LymphoSeq package. A rearrangement efficiency score was calculated as productive divided by the sum of productive and non-productive CDR3 sequences. Within each patient, timepoints were compared pairwise for clonality, measured with the Gini coefficient, and for diversity, measured with the Renyi index at alpha=1. In LymphoSeq, clonal relatedness was computed with an edit distance of 3 and repertoire similarity was computed with the Bhattacharyya coefficient. To classify response, a linear discriminant analysis based on week-3 changes in clonality and diversity was built using the R MASS and caret packages. Not all clones reach the TCRdb copy of this immuneACCESS table, which keeps in-frame sequences only. Checked studies attribute under half of the gap to unresolved V genes and leave the rest unexplained. Clonal size and the V and J genes are those of that table, whereas D and trimming came from the DNA. This sample lists some 4,000 clones; 60% to 85% were detected once. The ten largest account for about 55% of the sample.

This clone occurred once. Which antigen it targets is not known. No much larger clonotype is one base removed from it; base qualities were not supplied. The specimen was blood, collected from a patient treated with checkpoint blockade. The rearrangement joined TRBV11-2 to TRBJ1-1, with 8 bases in between that match TRBD1. The receptor comes from a human donor with melanoma. The DNA sequence follows: TGTGCCAGCAGCTCGACAGGGGCCTCCACTGAAGCTTTCTTT. It codes for CASSSTGASTEAFF.